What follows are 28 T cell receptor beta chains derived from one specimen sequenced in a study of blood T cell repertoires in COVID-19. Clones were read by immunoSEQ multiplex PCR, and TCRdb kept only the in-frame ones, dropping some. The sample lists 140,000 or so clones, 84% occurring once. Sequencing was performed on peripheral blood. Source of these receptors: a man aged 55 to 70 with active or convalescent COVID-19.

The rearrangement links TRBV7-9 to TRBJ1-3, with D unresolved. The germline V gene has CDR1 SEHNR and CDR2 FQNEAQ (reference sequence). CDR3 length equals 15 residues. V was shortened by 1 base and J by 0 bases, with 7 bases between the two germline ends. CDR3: CASSLDGSSGNTIYF. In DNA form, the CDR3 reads TGTGCCAGCAGCTTAGACGGGAGCTCTGGAAACACCATATATTTT. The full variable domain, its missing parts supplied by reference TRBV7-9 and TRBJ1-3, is DTGVSQNPRHKITKRGQNVTFRCDPISEHNRLYWYRQTLGQGPEFLTYFQNEAQLEKSRLLSDRFSAERPKGSFSTLEIQRTEQGDSAMYLCASSLDGSSGNTIYFGEGSWLTVV.

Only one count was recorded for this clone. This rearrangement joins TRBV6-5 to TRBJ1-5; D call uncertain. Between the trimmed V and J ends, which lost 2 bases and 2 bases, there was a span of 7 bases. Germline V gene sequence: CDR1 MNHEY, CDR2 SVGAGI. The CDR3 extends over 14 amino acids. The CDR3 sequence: CASSYGQGNQPQHF. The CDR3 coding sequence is TGTGCCAGCAGTTACGGGCAGGGCAATCAGCCCCAGCATTTT.

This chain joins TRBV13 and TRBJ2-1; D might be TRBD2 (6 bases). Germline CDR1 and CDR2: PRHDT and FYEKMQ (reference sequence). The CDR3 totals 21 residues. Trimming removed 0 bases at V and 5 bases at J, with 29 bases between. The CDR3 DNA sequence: TGTGCCAGCAGCTTAGGGAGTCCGGGTTTGAGGAGACTAGGGAACCACAATGAGCAGTTCTTC. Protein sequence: CASSLGSPGLRRLGNHNEQFF.

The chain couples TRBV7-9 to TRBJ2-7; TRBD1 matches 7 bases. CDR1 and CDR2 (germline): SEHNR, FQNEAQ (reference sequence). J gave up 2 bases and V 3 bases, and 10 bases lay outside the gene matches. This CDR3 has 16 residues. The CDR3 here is CASSFTPDRFPYEQYF. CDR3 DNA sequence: TGTGCCAGCAGCTTCACCCCGGACAGGTTTCCCTACGAGCAGTACTTC.

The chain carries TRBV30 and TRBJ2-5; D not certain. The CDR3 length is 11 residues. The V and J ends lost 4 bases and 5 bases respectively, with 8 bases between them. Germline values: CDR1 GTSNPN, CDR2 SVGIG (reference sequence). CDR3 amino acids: CAWMGSETQYF. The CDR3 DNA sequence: TGTGCCTGGATGGGCTCGGAGACCCAGTACTTC.

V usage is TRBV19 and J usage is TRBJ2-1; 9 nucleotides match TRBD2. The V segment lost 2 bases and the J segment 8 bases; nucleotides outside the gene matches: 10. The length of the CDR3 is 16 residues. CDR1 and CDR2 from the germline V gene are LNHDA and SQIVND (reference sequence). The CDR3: CASSIFSSGGYHEQFF. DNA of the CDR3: TGTGCCAGTAGTATATTCTCGAGCGGGGGGTATCATGAGCAGTTCTTC.

The CDR3 nucleotides are TGCGCCAGCAGTCAATATTGGTGTGGGGGACAAGATAACTATGGCTACACCTTC. It encodes CASSQYWCGGQDNYGYTF. V is TRBV23-1 and J is TRBJ1-2; D possibly corresponds to TRBD1 (6 bases). TRBV23-1 counts as an open reading frame of uncertain function. Trimming left V 1 base short and J 1 base short, with 19 bases between. CDR3 length: 18 residues.

The chain's CDR3 is CASSHGGAHEQFF. The CDR3 DNA sequence: TGTGCCAGCAGCCACGGCGGGGCACATGAGCAGTTCTTC. The chain combines TRBV3-1 (or the pseudogene TRBV3-2) with TRBJ2-1; possibly TRBD2 for D (6 bases). V lost 3 bases and J 8 bases, leaving 11 bases between the germline ends. CDR1 and CDR2 from the germline V gene are LGHDT and YNNKEL (reference sequence). The CDR3 spans 13 residues.

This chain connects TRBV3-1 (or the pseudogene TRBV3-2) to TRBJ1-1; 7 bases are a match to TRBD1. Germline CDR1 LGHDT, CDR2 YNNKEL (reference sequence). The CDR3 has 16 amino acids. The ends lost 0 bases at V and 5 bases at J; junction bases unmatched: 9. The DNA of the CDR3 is TGTGCCAGCAGCCAAGATCTCTTACAGGGGAGAACTGAAGCTTTCTTT. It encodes CASSQDLLQGRTEAFF.

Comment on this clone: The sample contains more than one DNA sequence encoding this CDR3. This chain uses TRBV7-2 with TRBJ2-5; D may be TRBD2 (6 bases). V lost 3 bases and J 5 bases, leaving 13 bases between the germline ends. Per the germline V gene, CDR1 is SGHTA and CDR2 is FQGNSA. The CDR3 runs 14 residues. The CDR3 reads CASSFSSGGETQYF. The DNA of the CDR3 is TGTGCCAGCAGCTTCTCCAGCGGAGGGGAGACCCAGTACTTC.

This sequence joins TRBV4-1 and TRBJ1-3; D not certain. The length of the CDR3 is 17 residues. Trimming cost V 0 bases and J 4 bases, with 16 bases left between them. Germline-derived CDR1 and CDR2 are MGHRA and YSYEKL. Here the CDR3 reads CASSQDRGDLRGNTIYF. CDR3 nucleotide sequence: TGCGCCAGCAGCCAAGATCGTGGAGACCTGCGGGGAAACACCATATATTTT.

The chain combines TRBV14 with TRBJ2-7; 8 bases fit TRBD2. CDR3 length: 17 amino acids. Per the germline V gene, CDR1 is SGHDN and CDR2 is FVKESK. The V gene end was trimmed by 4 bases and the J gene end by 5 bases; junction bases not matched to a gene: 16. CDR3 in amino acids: CASSPGLVAGKLDEQYV. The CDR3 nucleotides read TGTGCCAGCAGCCCGGGGTTGGTAGCGGGAAAACTCGACGAGCAGTACGTC.

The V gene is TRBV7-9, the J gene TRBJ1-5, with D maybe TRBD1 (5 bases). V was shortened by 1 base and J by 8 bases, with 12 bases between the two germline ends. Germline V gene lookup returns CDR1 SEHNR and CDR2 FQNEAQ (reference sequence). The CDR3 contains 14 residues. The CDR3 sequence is CASSLGDGGKPQHF. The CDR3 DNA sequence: TGTGCCAGCAGCTTAGGGGACGGGGGGAAGCCCCAGCATTTT. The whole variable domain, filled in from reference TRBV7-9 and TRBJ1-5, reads DTGVSQNPRHKITKRGQNVTFRCDPISEHNRLYWYRQTLGQGPEFLTYFQNEAQLEKSRLLSDRFSAERPKGSFSTLEIQRTEQGDSAMYLCASSLGDGGKPQHFGDGTRLSIL.

CDR3 residues: CATRGHRMNTEAFF. In DNA form, the CDR3 reads TGTGCCACCAGGGGGCACCGGATGAACACTGAAGCTTTCTTT. The chain employs TRBV15 and TRBJ1-1; a possible D gene is TRBD1 (5 bases). This CDR3 has 14 residues. The V end lost 6 bases, the J end lost 0 bases, and 11 bases lay between the germline ends. CDR1 is LNHNV and CDR2 is YYDKDF in the germline V gene (reference sequence).

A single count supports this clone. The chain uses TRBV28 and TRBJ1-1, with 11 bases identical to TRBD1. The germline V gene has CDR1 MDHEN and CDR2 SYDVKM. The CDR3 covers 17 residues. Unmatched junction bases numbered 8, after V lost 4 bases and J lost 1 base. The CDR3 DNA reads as TGTGCCAGCAGTTCATGGGACAGGGGGATTCCGAACACTGAAGCTTTCTTT. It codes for CASSSWDRGIPNTEAFF.

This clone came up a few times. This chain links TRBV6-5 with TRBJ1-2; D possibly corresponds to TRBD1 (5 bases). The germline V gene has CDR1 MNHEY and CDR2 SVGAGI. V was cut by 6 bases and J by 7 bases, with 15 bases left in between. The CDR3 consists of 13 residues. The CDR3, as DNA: TGTGCCAGCAGGACAGACAAAATCGGTGGCTACACCTTC. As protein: CASRTDKIGGYTF.

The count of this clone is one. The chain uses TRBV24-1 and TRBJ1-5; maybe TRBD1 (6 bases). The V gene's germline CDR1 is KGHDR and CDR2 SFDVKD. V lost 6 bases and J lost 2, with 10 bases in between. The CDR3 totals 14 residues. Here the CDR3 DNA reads TGTGCCACCAGTCAGGGGCTTGGCAATCAGCCCCAGCATTTT. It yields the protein CATSQGLGNQPQHF.

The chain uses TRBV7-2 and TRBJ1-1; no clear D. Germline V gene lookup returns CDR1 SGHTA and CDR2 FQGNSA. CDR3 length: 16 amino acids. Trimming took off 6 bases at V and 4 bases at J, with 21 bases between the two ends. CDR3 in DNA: TGTGCCAGCAGGATAAGCTCGAGCGGGTCTGGCACTGAAGCTTTCTTT. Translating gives CASRISSSGSGTEAFF.

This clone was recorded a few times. The CDR3 nucleotides read TGTGCCAGTAGTATCCCGCCCGGGTCGATGGCAAAACTGTTTTTT. The encoded protein is CASSIPPGSMAKLFF. This chain joins TRBV19 and TRBJ1-4; D unresolved. The CDR3 extends over 15 amino acids. Germline V gene sequence: CDR1 LNHDA, CDR2 SQIVND (reference sequence). V lost 3 bases, J lost 10 bases, and 18 bases lay in between.

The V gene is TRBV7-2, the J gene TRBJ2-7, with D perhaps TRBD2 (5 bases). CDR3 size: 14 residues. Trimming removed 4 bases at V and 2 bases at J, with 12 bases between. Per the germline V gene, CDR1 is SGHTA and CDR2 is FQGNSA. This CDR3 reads CASSSAGIAYEQYV. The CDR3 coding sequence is TGTGCCAGCAGCTCGGCCGGGATCGCCTACGAGCAGTACGTC.

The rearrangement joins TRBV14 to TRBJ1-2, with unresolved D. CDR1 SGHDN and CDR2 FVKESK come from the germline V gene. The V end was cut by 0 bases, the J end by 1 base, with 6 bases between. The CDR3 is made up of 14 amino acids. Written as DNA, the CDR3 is TGTGCCAGCAGCCAAGAATTGTATAACTATGGCTACACCTTC. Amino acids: CASSQELYNYGYTF.

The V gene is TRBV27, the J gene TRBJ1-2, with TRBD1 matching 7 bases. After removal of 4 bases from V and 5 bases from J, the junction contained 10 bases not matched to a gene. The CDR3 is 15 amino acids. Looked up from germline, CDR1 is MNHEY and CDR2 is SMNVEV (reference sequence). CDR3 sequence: CASSSRQGNPYGYTF. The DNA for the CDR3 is TGTGCCAGCAGTTCCAGACAGGGAAATCCATATGGCTACACCTTC.

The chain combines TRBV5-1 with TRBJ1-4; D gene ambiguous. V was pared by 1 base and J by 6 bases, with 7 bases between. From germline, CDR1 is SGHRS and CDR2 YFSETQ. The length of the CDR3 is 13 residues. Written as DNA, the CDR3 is TGCGCCAGCAGCTTGAATATGTATGAAAAACTGTTTTTT. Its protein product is CASSLNMYEKLFF.

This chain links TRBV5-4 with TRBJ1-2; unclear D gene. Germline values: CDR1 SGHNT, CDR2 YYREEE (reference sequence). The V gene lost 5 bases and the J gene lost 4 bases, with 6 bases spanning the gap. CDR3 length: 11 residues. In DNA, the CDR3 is TGTGCCAGCAGGTCAGGCTATGGCTACACCTTC. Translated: CASRSGYGYTF.

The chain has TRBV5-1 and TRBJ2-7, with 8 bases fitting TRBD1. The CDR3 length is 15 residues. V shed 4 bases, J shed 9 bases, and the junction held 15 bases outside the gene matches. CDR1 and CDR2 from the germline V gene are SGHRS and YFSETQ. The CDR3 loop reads CASSTGPGQGSVQYF. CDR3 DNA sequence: TGCGCCAGCAGCACCGGTCCAGGACAGGGATCTGTGCAGTACTTC.

The CDR3: CASRRTGRSETQYF. Written as DNA, the CDR3 is TGTGCCAGCAGGAGGACAGGGCGTTCCGAGACCCAGTACTTC. This chain uses TRBV6-5 with TRBJ2-5; 8 bases align to TRBD1. CDR3 length: 14 residues. Germline assignment: CDR1 MNHEY and CDR2 SVGAGI. The junction had 8 bases not matched to a gene; V was cut back by 6 bases and J by 5 bases.

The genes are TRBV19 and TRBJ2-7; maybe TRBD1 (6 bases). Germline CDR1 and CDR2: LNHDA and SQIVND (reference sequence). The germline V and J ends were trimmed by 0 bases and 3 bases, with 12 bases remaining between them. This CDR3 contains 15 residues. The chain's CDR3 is CASSIDPDSFYEQYF. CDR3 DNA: TGTGCCAGTAGTATAGATCCGGACAGTTTCTACGAGCAGTACTTC.

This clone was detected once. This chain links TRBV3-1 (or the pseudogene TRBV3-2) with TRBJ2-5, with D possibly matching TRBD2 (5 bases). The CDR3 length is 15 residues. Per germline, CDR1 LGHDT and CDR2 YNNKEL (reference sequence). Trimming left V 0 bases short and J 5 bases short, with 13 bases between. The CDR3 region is CASSQDDWRAETQYF. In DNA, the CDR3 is TGTGCCAGCAGCCAAGATGACTGGCGGGCTGAGACCCAGTACTTC.